Shown below are 2 T cell receptor beta chains from a single sample sequenced in a study of blood T cell repertoires in COVID-19. Using immunoSEQ multiplex PCR, the repertoire was profiled, and TCRdb retains in-frame clones only, with some absent. The data contain 200,000 to 250,000 clones, approximately 85% of them singletons. Sequencing used peripheral blood. Receptors were obtained from a man between 45 and 60 years old with acute or convalescent COVID-19.

The V gene is TRBV2, the J gene TRBJ2-1, with TRBD2 matching 14 bases. This CDR3 is built from 15 residues. V shed 5 bases, J shed 8 bases, and the junction held 5 bases outside the gene matches. Germline lookup yields CDR1 SNHLY and CDR2 FYNNEI. CDR3 amino acids: CASSPTSGRAHEQFF. As DNA, the CDR3 is TGTGCCAGCAGTCCGACTAGCGGGAGGGCCCATGAGCAGTTCTTC.

The chain couples TRBV5-8 to TRBJ1-3; no clear D gene. The germline V gene encodes CDR1 SGHTS and CDR2 YDEGEE. V was cut by 0 bases and J by 1 base, with 5 bases left in between. The CDR3 is 14 amino acids. CDR3 sequence reads: CASSLGHSGNTIYF. CDR3 DNA: TGTGCCAGCAGCTTGGGACATTCTGGAAACACCATATATTTT.